This TCR beta chain was obtained from a study of CD8 T cells in Susac syndrome. Regarding the study as a whole: As the study acknowledged, the number of individuals in its TCR sequencing and HLA analysis was relatively small.

When the RNA was reverse transcribed, random hexamers were used with an input of roughly 0.45 to 1 ug. The TCR beta CDR3 was amplified by immunoSEQ multiplex PCR across 54 Vbeta, 13 Jbeta. MiXCR was run by TCRdb on the immunoSEQ multiplex PCR reads, yielding one entry per CDR3 protein. This table has about 200,000 distinct CDR3 sequences, almost 96% appearing once. The CDR3 spans 15 residues. Trimming removed 2 bases at V and 2 bases at J, with 16 bases between. Per germline, CDR1 DFQATT and CDR2 SNEGSKA (reference sequence). CD8+ and CD4+ T cells circulating in blood were sequenced for TCR beta. CD8+ and CD4+ T cells were negatively isolated; TEMRA cells were FACS-enriched. On this clonotype: The antigen is not known.

The chain uses TRBV20-1 and TRBJ2-7, with a possible D match to TRBD1 (5 bases). Input material: CD4+ T cells from PBMCs. The receptor's source is a human donor with multiple sclerosis. The CDR3 loop is CSARMWTPLAYEQYF. CDR3 coding DNA: TGCAGTGCTAGAATGTGGACACCCTTGGCCTACGAGCAGTACTTC.